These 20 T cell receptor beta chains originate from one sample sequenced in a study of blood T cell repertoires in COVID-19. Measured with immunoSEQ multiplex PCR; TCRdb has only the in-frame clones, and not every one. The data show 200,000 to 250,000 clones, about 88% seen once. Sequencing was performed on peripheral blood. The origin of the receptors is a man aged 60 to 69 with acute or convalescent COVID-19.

CDR3 nucleotide sequence: TGTGCCAGCAGTTCCCGACTCTACAATCAGCCCCAGCATTTT. This codes for CASSSRLYNQPQHF. The chain couples TRBV28 to TRBJ1-5; D gene ambiguous. V was cut by 4 bases and J by 3 bases, with 10 bases left in between. The CDR3 is 14 amino acids. In germline, CDR1 is MDHEN, CDR2 SYDVKM.

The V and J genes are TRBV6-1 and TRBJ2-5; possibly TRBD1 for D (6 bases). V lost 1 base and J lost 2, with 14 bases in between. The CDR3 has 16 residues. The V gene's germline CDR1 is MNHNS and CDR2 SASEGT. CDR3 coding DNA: TGTGCCAGCAGTGAAGGGTGGGCAGGGGTGCAAGAGACCCAGTACTTC. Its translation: CASSEGWAGVQETQYF.

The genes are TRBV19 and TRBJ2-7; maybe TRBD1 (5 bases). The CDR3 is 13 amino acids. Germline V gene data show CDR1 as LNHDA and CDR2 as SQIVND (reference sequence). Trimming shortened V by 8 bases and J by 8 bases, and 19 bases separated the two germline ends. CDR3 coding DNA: TGTGCCAGTCGCTCAGGGCACACCGCCCAGCAGTACTTC. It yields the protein CASRSGHTAQQYF.

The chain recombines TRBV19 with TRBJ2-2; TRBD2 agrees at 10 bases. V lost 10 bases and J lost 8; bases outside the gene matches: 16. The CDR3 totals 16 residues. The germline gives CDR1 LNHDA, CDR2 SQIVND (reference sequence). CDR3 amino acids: CATRRWLAGAGGELFF. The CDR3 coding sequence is TGTGCCACTCGACGGTGGCTAGCGGGGGCCGGAGGGGAGCTGTTTTTT.

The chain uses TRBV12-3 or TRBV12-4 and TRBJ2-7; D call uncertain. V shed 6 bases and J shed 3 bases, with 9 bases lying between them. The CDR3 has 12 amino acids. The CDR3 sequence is CASSPDNYEQYF. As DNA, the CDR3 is TGTGCCAGCAGCCCTGACAACTACGAGCAGTACTTC.

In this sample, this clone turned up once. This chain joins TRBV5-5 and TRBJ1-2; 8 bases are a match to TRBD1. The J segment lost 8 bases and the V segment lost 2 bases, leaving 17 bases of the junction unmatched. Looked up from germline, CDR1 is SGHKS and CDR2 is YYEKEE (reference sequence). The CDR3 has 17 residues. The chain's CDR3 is CASSFLTGAVAMSGYTF. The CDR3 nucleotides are TGTGCCAGCAGCTTCTTGACAGGGGCGGTAGCGATGAGCGGCTACACCTTC. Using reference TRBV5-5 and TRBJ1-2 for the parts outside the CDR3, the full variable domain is DAGVTQSPTHLIKTRGQQVTLRCSPISGHKSVSWYQQVLGQGPQFIFQYYEKEERGRGNFPDRFSARQFPNYSSELNVNALLLGDSALYLCASSFLTGAVAMSGYTFGSGTRLTVV.

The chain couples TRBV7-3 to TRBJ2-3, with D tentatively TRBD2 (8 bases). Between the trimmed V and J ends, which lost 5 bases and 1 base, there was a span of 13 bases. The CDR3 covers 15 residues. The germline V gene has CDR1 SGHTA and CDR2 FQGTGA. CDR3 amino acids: CASSRQGLGTDTQYF. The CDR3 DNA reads TGTGCCAGCAGCAGACAGGGACTAGGCACAGATACGCAGTATTTT.

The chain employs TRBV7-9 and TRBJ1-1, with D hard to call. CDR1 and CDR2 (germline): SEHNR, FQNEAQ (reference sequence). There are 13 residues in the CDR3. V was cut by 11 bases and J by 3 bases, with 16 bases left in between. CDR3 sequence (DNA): TGTGCCTTCGATGGGGAGGTGTACACTGAAGCTTTCTTT. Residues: CAFDGEVYTEAFF.

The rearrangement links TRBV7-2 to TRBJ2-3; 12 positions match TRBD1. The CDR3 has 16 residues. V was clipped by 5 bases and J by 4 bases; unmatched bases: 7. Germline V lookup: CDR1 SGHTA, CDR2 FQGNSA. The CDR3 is CASSSVGTGGSDTQYF. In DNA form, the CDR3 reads TGTGCCAGCAGCAGCGTCGGGACAGGGGGCTCAGATACGCAGTATTTT.

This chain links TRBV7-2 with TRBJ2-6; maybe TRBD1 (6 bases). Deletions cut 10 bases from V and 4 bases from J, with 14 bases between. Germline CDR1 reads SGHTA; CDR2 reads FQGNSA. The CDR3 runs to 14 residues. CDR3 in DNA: TGTGCCACCTACTCAGGGGCCGGGGCCAACGTCCTGACTTTC. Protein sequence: CATYSGAGANVLTF.

CDR3 loop: CASSPRQGVGQPQHF. CDR3 sequence (DNA): TGTGCCAGCAGCCCGAGACAGGGGGTCGGTCAGCCCCAGCATTTT. This chain joins TRBV5-6 and TRBJ1-5; 9 nucleotides agree with TRBD1. The CDR3 sequence is 15 residues long. Looked up from germline, CDR1 is SGHDT and CDR2 is YYEEEE. Trimming took 4 bases from V and 6 from J; bases not matched to a gene: 8.

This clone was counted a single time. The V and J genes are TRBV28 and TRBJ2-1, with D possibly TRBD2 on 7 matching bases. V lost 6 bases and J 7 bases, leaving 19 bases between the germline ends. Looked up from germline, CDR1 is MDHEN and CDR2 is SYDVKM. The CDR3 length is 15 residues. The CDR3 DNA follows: TGTGCCAGCAGACCTTTATTAGGGGGGGCGAATGAGCAGTTCTTC. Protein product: CASRPLLGGANEQFF.

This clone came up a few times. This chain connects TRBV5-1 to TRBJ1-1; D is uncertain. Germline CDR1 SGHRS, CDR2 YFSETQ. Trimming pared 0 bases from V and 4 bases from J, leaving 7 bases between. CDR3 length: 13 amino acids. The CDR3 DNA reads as TGCGCCAGCAGCTTGGCACTTGTCACTGAAGCTTTCTTT. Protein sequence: CASSLALVTEAFF.

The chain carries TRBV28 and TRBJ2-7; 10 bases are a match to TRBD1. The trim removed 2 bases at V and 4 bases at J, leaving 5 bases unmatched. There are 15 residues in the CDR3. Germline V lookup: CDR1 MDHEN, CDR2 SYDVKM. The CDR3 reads CASSLPRTGGYEQYF. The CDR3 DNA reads TGTGCCAGCAGTTTACCTCGGACAGGGGGGTACGAGCAGTACTTC.

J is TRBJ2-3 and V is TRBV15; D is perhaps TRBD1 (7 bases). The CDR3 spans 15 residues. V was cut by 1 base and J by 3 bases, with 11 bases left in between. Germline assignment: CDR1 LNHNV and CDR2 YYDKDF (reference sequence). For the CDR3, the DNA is TGTGCCACCAGCAGAGTGGCAGGGGGGACAGATACGCAGTATTTT. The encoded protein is CATSRVAGGTDTQYF. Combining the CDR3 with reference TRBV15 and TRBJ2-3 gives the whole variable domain DAMVIQNPRYQVTQFGKPVTLSCSQTLNHNVMYWYQQKSSQAPKLLFHYYDKDFNNEADTPDNFQSRRPNTSFCFLDIRSPGLGDTAMYLCATSRVAGGTDTQYFGPGTRLTVL.

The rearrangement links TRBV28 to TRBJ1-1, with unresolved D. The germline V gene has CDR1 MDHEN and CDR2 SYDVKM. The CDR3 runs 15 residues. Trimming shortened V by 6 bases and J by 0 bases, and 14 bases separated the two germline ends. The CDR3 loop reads CASSPTWRMNTEAFF. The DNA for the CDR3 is TGTGCCAGCAGCCCGACGTGGAGGATGAACACTGAAGCTTTCTTT.

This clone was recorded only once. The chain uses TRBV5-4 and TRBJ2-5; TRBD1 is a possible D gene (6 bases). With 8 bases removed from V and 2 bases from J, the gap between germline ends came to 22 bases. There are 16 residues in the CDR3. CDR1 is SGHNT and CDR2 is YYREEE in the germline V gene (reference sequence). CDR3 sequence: CASRSSTGTHQETQYF. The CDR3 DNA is TGTGCCAGTCGCTCCTCAACCGGGACACATCAAGAGACCCAGTACTTC.

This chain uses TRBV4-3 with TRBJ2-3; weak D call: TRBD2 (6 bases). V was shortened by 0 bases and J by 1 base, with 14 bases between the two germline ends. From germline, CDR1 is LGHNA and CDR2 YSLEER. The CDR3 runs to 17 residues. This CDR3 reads CASSQDYGRSRTDTQYF. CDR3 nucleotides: TGCGCCAGCAGCCAAGATTATGGGAGGTCCCGCACAGATACGCAGTATTTT.

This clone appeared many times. The CDR3 DNA reads as TGTGCCAGCAGCTTTGAGGGTCTAACTGAAGCTTTCTTT. It specifies CASSFEGLTEAFF. The chain links TRBV7-2 to TRBJ1-1; no definite D call. The germline V gene encodes CDR1 SGHTA and CDR2 FQGNSA. V was cut by 3 bases and J by 5 bases, with 10 bases left in between. This CDR3 contains 13 residues.

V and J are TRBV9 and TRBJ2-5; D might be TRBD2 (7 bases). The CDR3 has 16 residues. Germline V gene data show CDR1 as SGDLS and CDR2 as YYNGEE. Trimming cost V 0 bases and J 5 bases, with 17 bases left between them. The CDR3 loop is CASSVDRGARVETQYF. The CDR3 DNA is TGTGCCAGCAGCGTAGATCGGGGGGCGCGGGTGGAGACCCAGTACTTC.